This T cell receptor beta chain was recorded in a study of T cells in tuberculosis. The germline V gene encodes CDR1 SGHNT and CDR2 YENEEA. The CDR3 covers 15 residues. Trimming at V came to 4 bases and at J to 1 base, leaving 3 bases not matched to a gene. Assay used: immunoSEQ multiplex PCR; TCRdb lists only in-frame clones, some missing. The top ten hold roughly 6.6% of the sample, which has under 30,000 clones, roughly 94% seen once. Sample time point: new active TB diagnosis, blood taken before or within 7 days of starting treatment. The chain is built from TRBV11-3 and TRBJ2-1, with 8 bases that match TRBD2. The sequence was obtained from an adult with tuberculosis. The sample was PBMCs, taken at tuberculosis diagnosis. DNA of the CDR3: TGTGCCAGCAGCTATAGCGGGGAGTCCTACAATGAGCAGTTCTTC. Translating gives CASSYSGESYNEQFF.